These T cell receptor beta chains were read from a single sample in a study of blood T cell repertoires in COVID-19. Only in-frame clones appear in the TCRdb table, and some are missing; sequencing was by immunoSEQ multiplex PCR. The sample holds 90,000 to 110,000 clones, 82% seen once. Sequenced material: peripheral blood. These receptors were obtained from a woman older than 75 with acute or convalescent COVID-19. Both conserved end residues are part of each CDR3. A D gene is named only where the DNA matches it firmly. Size is stated for part of the rows, as once, few or many counts, or as a class when the clone is expanded.

clone_size	j_call	d_call	v_call	cdr3_aa	cdr3_nt
few	TRBJ2-1	TRBD2	TRBV27	CASSFLAGRHEQFF	TGTGCCAGCAGTTTTCTAGCGGGTAGGCATGAGCAGTTCTTC
NA	TRBJ1-5	NA	TRBV7-2	CASSLEGKSNQPQHF	TGTGCCAGCAGCTTAGAGGGGAAAAGCAATCAGCCCCAGCATTTT
NA	TRBJ2-1	TRBD2	TRBV5-4	CASSLGLAGRSYNEQFF	TGTGCCAGCAGCTTGGGACTAGCGGGACGGTCCTACAATGAGCAGTTCTTC
NA	TRBJ2-2	TRBD2	TRBV7-9	CASSPGLAGIIGELFF	TGTGCCAGCAGTCCGGGACTAGCGGGAATAATCGGGGAGCTGTTTTTT
NA	TRBJ2-3	NA	TRBV7-6	CASSLGWRTGGDTQYF	TGTGCCAGCAGCTTAGGTTGGAGAACCGGGGGAGATACGCAGTATTTT
NA	TRBJ1-1	NA	TRBV6-6	CASSSTGNTEAFF	TGTGCCAGCAGTTCTACAGGGAACACTGAAGCTTTCTTT
NA	TRBJ1-5	TRBD1	TRBV10-2	CASSVEGQGFQPQHF	TGCGCCAGCAGTGTCGAAGGACAGGGGTTTCAGCCCCAGCATTTT
NA	TRBJ2-5	TRBD2	TRBV7-9	CASSRPTSVRETQYF	TGTGCCAGCAGCAGACCGACTAGCGTTAGGGAGACCCAGTACTTC
NA	TRBJ2-3	TRBD1	TRBV5-5	CASSLKGQGRAADTQYF	TGTGCCAGCAGCTTGAAGGGACAGGGAAGGGCGGCAGATACGCAGTATTTT
NA	TRBJ1-6	NA	TRBV21-1	CASSAPRDRGPNEDSPLHF	TGTGCCAGCAGCGCTCCCCGGGACAGGGGCCCAAATGAGGATTCACCCCTCCACTTT
NA	TRBJ2-3	NA	TRBV14	CASSPGTDTQYF	TGTGCCAGCAGCCCAGGCACAGATACGCAGTATTTT
NA	TRBJ2-2	TRBD2	TRBV5-1	CASSPTGRANTGELFF	TGCGCCAGCAGTCCAACGGGGAGGGCGAACACCGGGGAGCTGTTTTTT
NA	TRBJ1-5	TRBD1	TRBV3-1/TRBV3-2	CASSPGQGVGNQPQHF	TGTGCCAGCAGCCCTGGACAGGGGGTAGGGAATCAGCCCCAGCATTTT
NA	TRBJ1-1	NA	TRBV30	CAWSVYYTEAFF	TGTGCCTGGAGTGTTTATTACACTGAAGCTTTCTTT
NA	TRBJ2-1	TRBD1	TRBV11-3	CVTARTGASYNEQFF	TGTGTCACAGCGAGAACAGGGGCGTCCTACAATGAGCAGTTCTTC
few	TRBJ2-5	TRBD1	TRBV4-1	CASSQAVGTGMETQYF	TGCGCCAGCAGCCAAGCGGTGGGGACAGGGATGGAGACCCAGTACTTC
NA	TRBJ1-6	NA	TRBV19	CASSQRDSPLHF	TGTGCCAGTAGTCAGCGGGATTCACCCCTCCACTTT
few	TRBJ1-1	NA	TRBV3-1/TRBV3-2	CASSRGGAEAFF	TGTGCCAGCAGCCGGGGGGGAGCTGAAGCTTTCTTT
NA	TRBJ1-1	TRBD1	TRBV6-6	CASSSPDRGRTEAFF	TGTGCCAGCAGTAGCCCGGACAGGGGTCGCACTGAAGCTTTCTTT
NA	TRBJ1-5	TRBD1	TRBV19	CASSIRDSSQPQHF	TGTGCCAGTAGTATTAGGGACAGCAGTCAGCCCCAGCATTTT
NA	TRBJ2-2	NA	TRBV7-9	CASSLARAGTGELFF	TGTGCCAGCAGCTTAGCGAGGGCTGGGACCGGGGAGCTGTTTTTT
NA	TRBJ1-5	TRBD1	TRBV6-5	CASSSDRGNQPQHF	TGTGCCAGCAGTTCAGACAGGGGGAATCAGCCCCAGCATTTT
NA	TRBJ2-1	NA	TRBV5-1	CASSFQGFSSYNEQFF	TGCGCCAGCAGCTTCCAGGGCTTCAGCTCCTACAATGAGCAGTTCTTC
NA	TRBJ1-2	TRBD1	TRBV5-5	CASSEQGPSDGYTF	TGTGCCAGCAGCGAACAGGGGCCTTCGGATGGCTACACCTTC
NA	TRBJ2-7	TRBD1	TRBV6-5	CASSPRPGQGYEQYF	TGTGCCAGCAGCCCCCGCCCGGGACAGGGTTACGAGCAGTACTTC
NA	TRBJ1-2	TRBD1	TRBV27	CASSLTGVRGYTF	TGTGCCAGCAGTTTGACAGGGGTACGCGGCTACACCTTC
NA	TRBJ1-3	TRBD1	TRBV7-2	CASSLAGDRRSRIGNTIYF	TGTGCCAGCAGCTTAGCGGGGGACAGGAGGTCTAGGATTGGAAACACCATATATTTT
few	TRBJ1-1	TRBD1	TRBV7-8	CASSTQGAHTEAFF	TGTGCCAGCAGCACACAGGGGGCGCACACTGAAGCTTTCTTT
NA	TRBJ2-1	TRBD2	TRBV18	CASSPPGTSDEQFF	TGTGCCAGCTCACCACCCGGGACTAGTGATGAGCAGTTCTTC
few	TRBJ1-5	NA	TRBV27	CASANSTPQGDQPQHF	TGTGCCAGCGCGAATTCGACGCCTCAAGGGGATCAGCCCCAGCATTTT
NA	TRBJ1-2	NA	TRBV5-1	CASSLASGLGYTF	TGCGCCAGCAGCTTGGCGTCAGGGCTTGGCTACACCTTC
NA	TRBJ2-3	NA	TRBV18	CASSPTGDTQYF	TGTGCCAGCTCACCGACTGGAGATACGCAGTATTTT
NA	TRBJ1-3	NA	TRBV3-1/TRBV3-2	CASSQVAGNTIYF	TGTGCCAGCAGCCAAGTCGCCGGGAACACCATATATTTT
NA	TRBJ2-1	TRBD2	TRBV24-1	CATSDPTSGVYNEQFF	TGTGCCACCAGTGACCCTACTAGCGGAGTCTACAATGAGCAGTTCTTC
few	TRBJ1-1	NA	TRBV29-1	CSVEGSSVGTEAFF	TGCAGCGTTGAAGGGAGCTCGGTGGGCACTGAAGCTTTCTTT
NA	TRBJ2-3	NA	TRBV10-3	CAITEGGPDTQYF	TGTGCCATCACCGAAGGAGGTCCGGATACGCAGTATTTT